These T cell receptor beta chains were read from a single sample in a study of blood T cell repertoires in COVID-19. Method: immunoSEQ multiplex PCR; TCRdb's copy keeps in-frame clones and lacks some. The sample yields about 56,000 clones, around 84% seen once. Sequencing was done on a sample of peripheral blood. The receptor set was obtained from a woman older than 75 with acute or convalescent COVID-19. Both conserved end residues are part of each CDR3. D genes are given only for firm matches. Size tells how often a clone was seen (once, few, many) or the class of an expanded clone, and some rows leave it out.

D gene	clone size	V gene	J gene	CDR3 DNA	CDR3 protein
.	.	TRBV28	TRBJ2-1	TGTGCCAGCAGTTTGGGCAACTACAATGAGCAGTTCTTC	CASSLGNYNEQFF
.	.	TRBV27	TRBJ1-1	TGTGCCAGCCGGGCTCGGCGGGATGGGAACACTGAAGCTTTCTTT	CASRARRDGNTEAFF
.	.	TRBV6-5	TRBJ2-7	TGTGCCAGCAGTCAAACAGCTTCCTACGAGCAGTACTTC	CASSQTASYEQYF
.	.	TRBV27	TRBJ1-6	TGTGCCAGCAGACTGCGGGACGAGAATTCACCCCTCCACTTT	CASRLRDENSPLHF
.	few	TRBV5-4	TRBJ2-1	TGTGCCAGCAACCTGAAAACTTTGAATGAGCAGTTCTTC	CASNLKTLNEQFF
.	.	TRBV9	TRBJ2-1	TGTGCCAGCAGCGTCGGTGCGGGGTTATCCTACAATGAGCAGTTCTTC	CASSVGAGLSYNEQFF
.	.	TRBV18	TRBJ1-6	TGTGCCAGCTCACCATTACAGGCCGGTTCACCCCTCCACTTT	CASSPLQAGSPLHF
.	.	TRBV5-1	TRBJ2-2	TGCGCCAGCAGCTTGGCGGCAGGGATTACCGGGGAGCTGTTTTTT	CASSLAAGITGELFF
.	few	TRBV12-5	TRBJ1-6	TGTGCTAGTGGTTTGGTAAAAAAAGATTTGGTAATAGTTTCACCCCTCCACTTT	CASGLVKKDLVIVSPLHF
.	.	TRBV5-1	TRBJ2-3	TGCGCCAGCAAAGATGCTAGTGGAGGAGATACGCAGTATTTT	CASKDASGGDTQYF
TRBD1	.	TRBV30	TRBJ1-1	TGTGCCTGGTTACAGGGGACTTGGGCTGAAGCTTTCTTT	CAWLQGTWAEAFF
.	.	TRBV7-9	TRBJ1-1	TGTGCCAGCCTGGGGGGTAACAACACTGAAGCTTTCTTT	CASLGGNNTEAFF
TRBD2	.	TRBV5-4	TRBJ2-5	TGTGCCATTGCGGCCCGGTTGGGGAGCGGGGGGCCTCAAGAGACCCAGTACTTC	CAIAARLGSGGPQETQYF
.	.	TRBV6-6	TRBJ1-6	TGTGCCAGCAGTCCCCGGGGACTGAGCTCCTATAATTCACCCCTCCACTTT	CASSPRGLSSYNSPLHF
.	few	TRBV5-1	TRBJ2-1	TGCGCCAGCAGCTTCAACCTAATGTACAATGAGCAGTTCTTC	CASSFNLMYNEQFF
.	.	TRBV9	TRBJ2-5	TGTGCCAGCAGCGCCGGGGTGACGGGGAAAGAGACCCAGTACTTC	CASSAGVTGKETQYF
.	.	TRBV29-1	TRBJ2-3	TGCAGCGTTGTGGGCGGGCAGGGGCAGGCTCGGGATACGCAGTATTTT	CSVVGGQGQARDTQYF
TRBD1	.	TRBV7-9	TRBJ2-7	TGTGCCAGCAGCTTAGACCCCACACAGGGGACCGAGCAGTACTTC	CASSLDPTQGTEQYF
.	.	TRBV5-1	TRBJ1-1	TGCGCCAGCAGCCAGGGAGGAGGTGCTGAAGCTTTCTTT	CASSQGGGAEAFF
.	few	TRBV7-2	TRBJ1-5	TGTGCCAGCAGCTTTAATAATCAGCCCCAGCATTTT	CASSFNNQPQHF